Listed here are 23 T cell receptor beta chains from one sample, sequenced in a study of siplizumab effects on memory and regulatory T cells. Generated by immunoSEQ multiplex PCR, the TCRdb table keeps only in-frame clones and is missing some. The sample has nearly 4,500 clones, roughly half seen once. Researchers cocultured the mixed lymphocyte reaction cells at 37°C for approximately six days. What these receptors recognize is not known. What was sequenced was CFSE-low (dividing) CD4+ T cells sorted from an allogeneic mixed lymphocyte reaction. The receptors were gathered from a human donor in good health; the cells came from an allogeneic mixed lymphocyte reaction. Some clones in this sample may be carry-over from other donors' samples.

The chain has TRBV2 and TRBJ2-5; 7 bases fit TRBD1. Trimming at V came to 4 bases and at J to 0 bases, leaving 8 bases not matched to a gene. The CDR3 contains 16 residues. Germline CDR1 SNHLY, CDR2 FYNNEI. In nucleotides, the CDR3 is TGTGCCAGCAGTGCCACCGGGACAGAGTACCAAGAGACCCAGTACTTC. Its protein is CASSATGTEYQETQYF.

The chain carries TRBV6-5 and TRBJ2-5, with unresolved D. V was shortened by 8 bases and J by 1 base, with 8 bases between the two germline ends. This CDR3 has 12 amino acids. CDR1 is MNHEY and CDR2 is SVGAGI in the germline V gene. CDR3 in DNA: TGTGCCAGCGGACGCCCCCAAGAGACCCAGTACTTC. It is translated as CASGRPQETQYF.

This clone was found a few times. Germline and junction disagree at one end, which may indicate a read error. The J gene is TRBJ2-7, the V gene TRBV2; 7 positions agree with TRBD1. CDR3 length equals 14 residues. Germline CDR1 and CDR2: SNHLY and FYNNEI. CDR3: CASRALIQGPQEGF. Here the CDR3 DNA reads TGTGCCAGCAGGGCACTGATACAGGGGCCGCAAGAAGGCTTC.

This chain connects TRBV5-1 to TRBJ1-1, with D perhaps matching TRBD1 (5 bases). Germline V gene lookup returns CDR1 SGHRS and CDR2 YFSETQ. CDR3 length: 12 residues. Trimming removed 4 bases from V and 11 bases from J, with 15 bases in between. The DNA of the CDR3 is TGCGCCAGCAGCGCTGCAGGGCTGGGGGCTTTCTTT. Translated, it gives CASSAAGLGAFF.

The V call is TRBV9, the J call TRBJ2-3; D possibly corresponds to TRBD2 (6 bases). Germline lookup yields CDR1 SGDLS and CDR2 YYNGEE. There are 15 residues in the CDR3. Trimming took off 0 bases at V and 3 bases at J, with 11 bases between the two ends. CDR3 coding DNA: TGTGCCAGCAGCGTAGTCGGAGGGTGGACAGATACGCAGTATTTT. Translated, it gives CASSVVGGWTDTQYF.

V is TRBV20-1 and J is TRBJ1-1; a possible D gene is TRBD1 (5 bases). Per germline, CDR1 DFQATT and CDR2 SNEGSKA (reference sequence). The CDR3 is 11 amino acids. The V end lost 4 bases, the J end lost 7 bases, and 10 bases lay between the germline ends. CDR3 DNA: TGCAGTGCTACAGGGCCCGTTGAAGCTTTCTTT. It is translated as CSATGPVEAFF.

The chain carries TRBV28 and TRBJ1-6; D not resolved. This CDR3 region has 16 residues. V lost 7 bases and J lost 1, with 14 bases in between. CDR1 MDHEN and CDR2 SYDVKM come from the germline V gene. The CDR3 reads CASKFLAASYNSPLHF. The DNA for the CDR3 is TGTGCCAGCAAATTCCTTGCGGCTTCCTATAATTCACCCCTCCACTTT. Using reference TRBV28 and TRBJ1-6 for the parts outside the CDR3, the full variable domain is DVKVTQSSRYLVKRTGEKVFLECVQDMDHENMFWYRQDPGLGLRLIYFSYDVKMKEKGDIPEGYSVSREKKERFSLILESASTNQTSMYLCASKFLAASYNSPLHFGNGTRLTVT.

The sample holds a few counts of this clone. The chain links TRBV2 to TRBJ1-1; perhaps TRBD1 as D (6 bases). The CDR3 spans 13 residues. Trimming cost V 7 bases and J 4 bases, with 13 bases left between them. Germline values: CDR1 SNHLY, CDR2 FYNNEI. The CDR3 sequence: CASTPRGGTEAFF. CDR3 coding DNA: TGTGCCAGCACGCCGAGAGGGGGCACTGAAGCTTTCTTT.

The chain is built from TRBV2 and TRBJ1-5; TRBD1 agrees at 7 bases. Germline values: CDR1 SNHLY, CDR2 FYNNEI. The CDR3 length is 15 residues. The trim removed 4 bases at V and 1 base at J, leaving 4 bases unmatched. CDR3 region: CASSVQGLSNQPQHF. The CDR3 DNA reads TGTGCCAGCAGTGTACAGGGGTTAAGCAATCAGCCCCAGCATTTT.

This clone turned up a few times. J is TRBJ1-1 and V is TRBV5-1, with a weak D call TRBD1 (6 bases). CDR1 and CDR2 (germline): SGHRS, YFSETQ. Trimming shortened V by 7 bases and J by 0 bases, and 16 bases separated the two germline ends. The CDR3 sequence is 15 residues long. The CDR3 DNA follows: TGCGCCAGCGTCGCCGCCGGGACAATGAACACTGAAGCTTTCTTT. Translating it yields CASVAAGTMNTEAFF.

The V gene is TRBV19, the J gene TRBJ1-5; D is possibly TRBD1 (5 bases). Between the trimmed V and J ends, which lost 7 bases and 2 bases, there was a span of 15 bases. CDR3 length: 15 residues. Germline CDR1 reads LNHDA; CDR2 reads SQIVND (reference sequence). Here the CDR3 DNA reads TGTGCCAGTACCCAGGGTAATTTGGGCAATCAGCCCCAGCATTTT. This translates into CASTQGNLGNQPQHF.

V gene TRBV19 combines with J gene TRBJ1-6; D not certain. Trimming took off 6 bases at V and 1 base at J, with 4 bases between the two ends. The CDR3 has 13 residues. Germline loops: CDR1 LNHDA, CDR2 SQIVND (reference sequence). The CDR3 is CASRPSYNSPLHF. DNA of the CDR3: TGTGCCAGTAGGCCATCCTATAATTCACCCCTCCACTTT.

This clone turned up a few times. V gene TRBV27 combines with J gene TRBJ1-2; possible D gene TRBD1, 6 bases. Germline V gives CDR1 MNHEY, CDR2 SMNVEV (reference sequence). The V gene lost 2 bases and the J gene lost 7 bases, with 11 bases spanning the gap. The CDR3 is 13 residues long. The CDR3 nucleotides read TGTGCCAGCAGTTTAGGGGGCGGGTTTGGCTACACCTTC. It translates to CASSLGGGFGYTF.

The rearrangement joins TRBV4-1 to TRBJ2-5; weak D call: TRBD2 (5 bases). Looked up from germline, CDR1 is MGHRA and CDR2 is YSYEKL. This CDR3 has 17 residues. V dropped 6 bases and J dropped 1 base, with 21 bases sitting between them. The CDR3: CASRGFRRGARQETQYF. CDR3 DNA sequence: TGCGCCAGCAGGGGATTTCGACGGGGAGCGCGCCAAGAGACCCAGTACTTC.

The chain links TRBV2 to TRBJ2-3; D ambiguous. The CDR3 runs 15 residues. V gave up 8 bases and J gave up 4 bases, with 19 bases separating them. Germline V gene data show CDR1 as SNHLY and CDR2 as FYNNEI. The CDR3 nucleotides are TGTGCCAGCTCCCAGTGGGTGGGCGGCGCAGATACGCAGTATTTT. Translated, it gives CASSQWVGGADTQYF.

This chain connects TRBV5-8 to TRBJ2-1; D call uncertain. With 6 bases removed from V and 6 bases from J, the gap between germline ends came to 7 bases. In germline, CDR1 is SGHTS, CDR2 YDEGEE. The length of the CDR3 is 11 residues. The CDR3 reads CASKRLNEQFF. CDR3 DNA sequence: TGTGCCAGCAAACGGCTCAATGAGCAGTTCTTC.

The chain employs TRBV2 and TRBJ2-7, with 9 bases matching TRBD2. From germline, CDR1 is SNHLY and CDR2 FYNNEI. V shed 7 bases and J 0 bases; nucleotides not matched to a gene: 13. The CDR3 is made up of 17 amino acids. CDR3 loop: CASKRLAGLRSSYEQYF. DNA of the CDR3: TGTGCCAGCAAGAGGCTAGCGGGACTCCGGAGCTCCTACGAGCAGTACTTC.

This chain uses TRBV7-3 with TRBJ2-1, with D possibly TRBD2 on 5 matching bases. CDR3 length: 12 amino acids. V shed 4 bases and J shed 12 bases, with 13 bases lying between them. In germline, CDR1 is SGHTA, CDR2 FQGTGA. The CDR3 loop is CASSSTTSTQFF. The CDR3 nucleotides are TGTGCCAGCAGCTCCACCACTAGTACGCAGTTCTTC.

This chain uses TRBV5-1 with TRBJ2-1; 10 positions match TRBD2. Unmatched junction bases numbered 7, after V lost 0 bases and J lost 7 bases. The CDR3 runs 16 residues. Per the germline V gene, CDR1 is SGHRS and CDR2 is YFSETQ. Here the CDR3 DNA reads TGCGCCAGCAGCTTGGCACTAGCGGGGCCCCAGAATGAGCAGTTCTTC. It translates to CASSLALAGPQNEQFF.

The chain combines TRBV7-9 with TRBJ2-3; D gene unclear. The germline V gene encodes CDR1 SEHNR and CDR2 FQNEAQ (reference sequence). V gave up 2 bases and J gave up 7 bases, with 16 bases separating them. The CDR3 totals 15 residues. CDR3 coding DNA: TGTGCCAGCAGCTTAAATCGGGCAAATTCCCATACGCAGTATTTT. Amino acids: CASSLNRANSHTQYF. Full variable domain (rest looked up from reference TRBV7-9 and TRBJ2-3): DTGVSQNPRHKITKRGQNVTFRCDPISEHNRLYWYRQTLGQGPEFLTYFQNEAQLEKSRLLSDRFSAERPKGSFSTLEIQRTEQGDSAMYLCASSLNRANSHTQYFGPGTRLTVL.

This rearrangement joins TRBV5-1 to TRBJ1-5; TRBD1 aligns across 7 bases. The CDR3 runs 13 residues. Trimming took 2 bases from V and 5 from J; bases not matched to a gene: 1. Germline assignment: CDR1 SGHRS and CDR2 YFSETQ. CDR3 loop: CASSFTGDQPQHF. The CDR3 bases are TGCGCCAGCAGCTTTACAGGGGATCAGCCCCAGCATTTT.

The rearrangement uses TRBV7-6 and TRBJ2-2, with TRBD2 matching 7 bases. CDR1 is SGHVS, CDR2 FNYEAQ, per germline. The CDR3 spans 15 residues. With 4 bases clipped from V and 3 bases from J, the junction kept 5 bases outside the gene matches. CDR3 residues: CASSSGLDDTGELFF. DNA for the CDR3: TGTGCCAGCAGCTCCGGACTAGATGACACCGGGGAGCTGTTTTTT.

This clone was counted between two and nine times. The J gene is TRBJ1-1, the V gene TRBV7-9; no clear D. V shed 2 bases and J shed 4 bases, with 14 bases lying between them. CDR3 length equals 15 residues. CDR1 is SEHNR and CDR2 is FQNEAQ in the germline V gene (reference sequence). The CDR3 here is CASSLYVLGGTEAFF. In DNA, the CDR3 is TGTGCCAGCAGCTTATACGTACTCGGTGGCACTGAAGCTTTCTTT.